These T cell receptor beta chains were read from a single sample in a study of T cells in Graves' hyperthyroidism and ophthalmopathy. TCRdb fed the multiplex PCR reads into MiXCR, producing one record per CDR3 protein. The table shows 380,000 or so distinct CDR3 sequences, with approximately 13% occurring only once. The sequencing input was blood. All receptors come from a man aged 25-45 years with Graves' hyperthyroidism that later progressed to Graves' ophthalmopathy. CDR3s include the opening cysteine and the closing phenylalanine or tryptophan. The D gene is left open where the match is weak. Some rows have no size entry. The others give once, few or many, or a class for an expanded clone.

V: TRBV9
J: TRBJ2-7
D: .
size: few
DNA: TGTGCCAGCAGCGTCCTGGGGGTTAGCTCCTACGAGCAGTACTTC
CDR3: CASSVLGVSSYEQYF

V: TRBV12-3/TRBV12-4
J: TRBJ1-4
D: .
size: many
DNA: TGTGCCAGCAGTTTAGACACAGTGCGGAAACTGTTTTTT
CDR3: CASSLDTVRKLFF

V: TRBV24-1
J: TRBJ2-7
D: TRBD1
size: many
DNA: TGTGCCACCAGTGATCCACAGGGGGCCAACGAGCAGTACTTC
CDR3: CATSDPQGANEQYF

V: TRBV12-3/TRBV12-4
J: TRBJ1-1
D: .
size: .
DNA: TGTGCCAGCTCCCGATGGGGGATCGGTGGGGACACTGAAGCTTTCTTT
CDR3: CASSRWGIGGDTEAFF

V: TRBV7-9
J: TRBJ1-5
D: .
size: many
DNA: TGTGCCAGCAACCGTGGGGATCAGCCCCAGCATTTT
CDR3: CASNRGDQPQHF

V: TRBV7-8
J: TRBJ1-6
D: .
size: .
DNA: TGTGCCAGCAGGAGAGACGGCTATAATTCACCCCTCCACTTT
CDR3: CASRRDGYNSPLHF

V: TRBV2
J: TRBJ2-5
D: TRBD2
size: many
DNA: TGTGCCAGCAGTGAACTAGCGGGGGTGGAGACCCAGTACTTC
CDR3: CASSELAGVETQYF

V: TRBV2
J: TRBJ1-5
D: .
size: many
DNA: TGTGCCAGCAGGGACACCCTTGGCAATCAGCCCCAGCATTTT
CDR3: CASRDTLGNQPQHF

V: TRBV27
J: TRBJ1-5
D: .
size: many
DNA: TGTGCCAGCAGTGGCGGGACCTTGGGCAATCAGCCCCAGCATTTT
CDR3: CASSGGTLGNQPQHF

V: TRBV7-3
J: TRBJ2-6
D: .
size: .
DNA: TGTGACAGCAGCTTGCTGACAGGCAACTCTGGGGCCAACGTCCTGACTTTC
CDR3: CDSSLLTGNSGANVLTF

V: TRBV20-1
J: TRBJ2-3
D: TRBD2
size: few
DNA: TGCAGTGCTGCGGGACTATACACAGATACGCAGTATTTT
CDR3: CSAAGLYTDTQYF

V: TRBV11-2
J: TRBJ1-6
D: .
size: many
DNA: TGTGCCAGCACCCTATCCGGGGCTGGGTCACCCCTCCACTTT
CDR3: CASTLSGAGSPLHF

V: TRBV12-3/TRBV12-4
J: TRBJ1-1
D: .
size: many
DNA: TGTGCCAGCAGTTTGGCCCCGGCGAACACTGAAGCTTTCTTT
CDR3: CASSLAPANTEAFF

V: TRBV6-1
J: TRBJ1-1
D: .
size: .
DNA: TGTGCCAGCAGTCCAGGGGCCCTGGGCACTGAAGCTTTCTTT
CDR3: CASSPGALGTEAFF

V: TRBV5-6
J: TRBJ2-1
D: TRBD2
size: .
DNA: TGTGCCAGCAGCTTGCCGACTAGCGGGGGCCATGAGCAGTTCTTC
CDR3: CASSLPTSGGHEQFF

V: TRBV5-5
J: TRBJ1-2
D: .
size: many
DNA: TGTGCCAGCAGCTCCCAGGGTGCCTATGGCTACACCTTC
CDR3: CASSSQGAYGYTF

V: TRBV24-1
J: TRBJ2-2
D: TRBD1
size: few
DNA: TGTGCCACCAGCGGCGGACAGGGTTCGAACACCGGGGAGCTGTTTTTT
CDR3: CATSGGQGSNTGELFF

V: TRBV20-1
J: TRBJ2-4
D: .
size: many
DNA: TGCAGTGCTAGCCATAACTACATTCAGTACTTC
CDR3: CSASHNYIQYF

V: TRBV7-8
J: TRBJ2-5
D: .
size: few
DNA: TGTGCCAGCAGCTTATGGCCGGGGACGGAGACCCAGTACTTC
CDR3: CASSLWPGTETQYF

V: TRBV10-3
J: TRBJ1-6
D: TRBD1
size: few
DNA: TGTGCCATCAGTAGCGACAGGGATGGAGGGAATTCACCCCTCCACTTT
CDR3: CAISSDRDGGNSPLHF

V: TRBV5-1
J: TRBJ2-7
D: .
size: few
DNA: TGCGCCAGCAGCCAGGCGCCCGGGACAAACTACGAGCAGTACTTC
CDR3: CASSQAPGTNYEQYF

V: TRBV15
J: TRBJ1-6
D: .
size: .
DNA: TGTGCCACCAGCTTGAGGGCCGATAATTCACCCCTCCACTTT
CDR3: CATSLRADNSPLHF

V: TRBV27
J: TRBJ1-1
D: TRBD1
size: many
DNA: TGTGCCAGCAGTCCCAACAGGGGGCACACTGAAGCTTTCTTT
CDR3: CASSPNRGHTEAFF

V: TRBV9
J: TRBJ2-5
D: .
size: few
DNA: TGTGCCAGCAGCGCGGACCCCGGGGGCGGAGAGACCCAGTACTTC
CDR3: CASSADPGGGETQYF

V: TRBV28
J: TRBJ1-4
D: .
size: .
DNA: TGTGCCAGCGGGGACGTGGGGGGGGGAGGAAAACTGTTTTTT
CDR3: CASGDVGGGGKLFF

V: TRBV4-1
J: TRBJ1-2
D: TRBD1
size: .
DNA: TGCGCCAGCAGCCCGATGAAAGGACAGGGGAACTATGGCTACACCTTC
CDR3: CASSPMKGQGNYGYTF

V: TRBV25-1
J: TRBJ1-1
D: TRBD1
size: .
DNA: TGTGCCAGCAGTGACCTACGCAGGGGGCTTGCTGAAGCTTTCTTT
CDR3: CASSDLRRGLAEAFF

V: TRBV12-3/TRBV12-4
J: TRBJ2-7
D: .
size: many
DNA: TGTGCCAGCAGTTTAGAAGGGGGCGAGCAGTACTTC
CDR3: CASSLEGGEQYF

V: TRBV6-1
J: TRBJ1-6
D: .
size: many
DNA: TGTGCCAGCAGTGGAGGGCAGTATAATTCACCCCTCCACTTT
CDR3: CASSGGQYNSPLHF

V: TRBV11-3
J: TRBJ2-5
D: TRBD1
size: many
DNA: TGTGCCAGCAGCCACCGGGACAGGGGGCAAGAGACCCAGTACTTC
CDR3: CASSHRDRGQETQYF

V: TRBV6-1
J: TRBJ2-7
D: TRBD1
size: few
DNA: TGTGCCAGCAGCCTCCGGGACAGAAACTACGAGCAGTACTTC
CDR3: CASSLRDRNYEQYF

V: TRBV10-2
J: TRBJ1-6
D: .
size: .
DNA: TGCGCCAGCAGTGAGTGGCAGGGGCTCGGGGCCCTCCACTTT
CDR3: CASSEWQGLGALHF

V: TRBV6-1
J: TRBJ1-1
D: TRBD1
size: many
DNA: TGTGCCAGCAGTGACTTCGCCGACAGGGGAGCTGAAGCTTTCTTT
CDR3: CASSDFADRGAEAFF

V: TRBV7-9
J: TRBJ1-6
D: TRBD1
size: few
DNA: TGTGCCAGCAGCTTAACCCTGCGAGGACAGGGCCCAAATTCACCCCTCCACTTT
CDR3: CASSLTLRGQGPNSPLHF

V: TRBV2
J: TRBJ1-2
D: TRBD1
size: many
DNA: TGTGCCAGCAGTGTTGAGGGGGCTGGCTACACCTTC
CDR3: CASSVEGAGYTF

V: TRBV20-1
J: TRBJ1-2
D: .
size: .
DNA: TGCAGTGCTAGTGCCGACAGCAGAAACTATGGCTACACCTTC
CDR3: CSASADSRNYGYTF

V: TRBV27
J: TRBJ1-5
D: .
size: .
DNA: TGTGCCAGCAGTCCCTCCATCCTCCAACAGCCTAGCAATCAGCCCCAGCATTTT
CDR3: CASSPSILQQPSNQPQHF

V: TRBV6-5
J: TRBJ2-1
D: TRBD1
size: .
DNA: TGTGCCAGCAGTTACGGGACAGGGAAGGAGCAGTTCTTC
CDR3: CASSYGTGKEQFF

V: TRBV15
J: TRBJ1-3
D: .
size: many
DNA: TGTGCCACCAGCAGAGTTGGATCTGGAAACACCATATATTTT
CDR3: CATSRVGSGNTIYF

V: TRBV24-1
J: TRBJ1-5
D: .
size: .
DNA: TGTGCCACCAGTGATCCCCGATTAGGGGCAAATAGCAATCAGCCCCAGCATTTT
CDR3: CATSDPRLGANSNQPQHF

V: TRBV30
J: TRBJ2-7
D: TRBD1
size: many
DNA: TGTGCCTGTACGGACAGGGGGTATGTAGAGCAGTACTTC
CDR3: CACTDRGYVEQYF

V: TRBV6-1
J: TRBJ1-6
D: .
size: few
DNA: TGTGCCAGCAGTGCATATAATTCACCCCTCCACTTT
CDR3: CASSAYNSPLHF

V: TRBV24-1
J: TRBJ2-3
D: TRBD2
size: .
DNA: TGTGCCACCAGTGATCGATCTAGCGGGGGCACAGATACGCAGTATTTT
CDR3: CATSDRSSGGTDTQYF

V: TRBV7-9
J: TRBJ2-7
D: .
size: .
DNA: TGTGCCAGCAGCCTAGTGGATTATAACTACGAGCAGTACTTC
CDR3: CASSLVDYNYEQYF